This T cell receptor beta chain was retrieved from a study of T-cell memory formation after mild COVID-19. This clonotype has a handful of counts. As yet, its antigen is unknown. Study-wide results and caveats: Day 15 to 85 contracting clones showed balanced CD4/CD8; day 15 to 37 expanders favored CD4+.

TCRdb reprocessed the 5' RACE reads via MiXCR and lists one record per CDR3 protein. Among fewer than 500,000 distinct CDR3 sequences, more than 20% were seen once, and the ten largest hold roughly an eighth. Trimming took 0 bases from V and 5 from J; bases not matched to a gene: 4. The CDR3 runs to 14 residues. Per the germline V gene, CDR1 is SGHRS and CDR2 is YFSETQ. The rearrangement uses TRBV5-1 and TRBJ2-7; 8 bases line up with TRBD1. Sequences were obtained from PBMCs or a T cell subset sorted from them (not recorded which). This TCR came from an adult woman who had mild COVID-19 (a few samples of this study predate the infection). Cell type and time point are not known. The CDR3 reads CASSLGRGQNEQYF. The CDR3 region has the DNA TGCGCCAGCAGCTTGGGCAGGGGGCAGAACGAGCAGTACTTC.